This T cell receptor (beta chain) was documented in a study of blood T cell repertoires in COVID-19. Turning to the study itself: COVID-19 samples, acute and convalescent, were from the United States, Italy and Spain.

This clone was detected a few times. The data were produced by immunoSEQ multiplex PCR, yet TCRdb's version contains in-frame clones alone and is incomplete. Of roughly 200,000 clones in the sample, less than 80% were seen once. Germline CDR1 is SNHLY and CDR2 is FYNNEI. The ends lost 9 bases at V and 6 bases at J; junction bases unmatched: 13. The CDR3 totals 14 residues. V and J are TRBV2 and TRBJ1-2; TRBD1 matches 7 bases. Sequencing used peripheral blood. This receptor was identified in a man in his fifties who had recovered from COVID-19. The CDR3 DNA reads TGTGCCAGGACAGGGCAGGATGGGTTTAATGGCTACACCTTC. This sequence encodes CARTGQDGFNGYTF.